The 15 T cell receptor beta chains in this list originate from one sample, sequenced in a study of shared clonotypes between healthy human individuals. Method: immunoSEQ multiplex PCR; TCRdb's copy keeps in-frame clones and lacks some. The sample includes approximately 2.5 million clones, around 94% of them seen just once. The sample consisted of naive CD4+ T cells sorted from blood. Specified subset: CD45RA+ positively selected. These receptors were taken from a man younger than 35 in good health.

The CDR3 is CASSLEGGQFF. The CDR3, as DNA: TGTGCCAGCAGCTTGGAGGGGGGGCAGTTCTTC. V is TRBV5-4 and J is TRBJ2-1, with D tentatively TRBD1 or TRBD2 (6 bases each). Trimming took 0 bases from V and 12 from J, leaving 7 bases between them. The CDR3 runs to 11 residues. Germline lookup yields CDR1 SGHNT and CDR2 YYREEE (reference sequence). The entire variable domain, with the rest obtained from reference TRBV5-4 and TRBJ2-1, is as follows: ETGVTQSPTHLIKTRGQQVTLRCSSQSGHNTVSWYQQALGQGPQFIFQYYREEENGRGNFPPRFSGLQFPNYSSELNVNALELDDSALYLCASSLEGGQFFGPGTRLTVL.

A note on this clone: The sample carries other DNA sequences with the same CDR3. V usage is TRBV5-1 and J usage is TRBJ1-3; 9 nucleotides line up with TRBD1. CDR1 SGHRS and CDR2 YFSETQ come from the germline V gene. V shed 0 bases and J 4 bases; nucleotides not matched to a gene: 2. The CDR3 extends over 15 amino acids. The CDR3 coding sequence is TGCGCCAGCAGCTTGGCAGGGACAGGGGGAAACACCATATATTTT. This sequence encodes CASSLAGTGGNTIYF.

The chain joins TRBV9 to TRBJ2-1, with TRBD2 matching 12 bases. The CDR3 covers 20 residues. V dropped 0 bases and J dropped 5; count of bases not matched to a gene: 15. The germline V gene encodes CDR1 SGDLS and CDR2 YYNGEE. The chain's CDR3 is CASSVEGLAGGPPPDNEQFF. The CDR3 DNA reads TGTGCCAGCAGCGTAGAGGGGCTAGCGGGAGGGCCGCCCCCCGACAATGAGCAGTTCTTC.

The genes are TRBV7-2 and TRBJ2-6; D call uncertain. Germline CDR1 is SGHTA and CDR2 is FQGNSA. The CDR3 has 15 amino acids. Trimming removed 5 bases at V and 0 bases at J, with 8 bases between. The CDR3 DNA follows: TGTGCCAGCAGCATACAAGGCTCTGGGGCCAACGTCCTGACTTTC. This codes for CASSIQGSGANVLTF.

The rearrangement links TRBV6-5 to TRBJ1-2, with TRBD1 matching over 9 bases. The CDR3 has 13 residues. Per the germline V gene, CDR1 is MNHEY and CDR2 is SVGAGI. Trimming at V came to 6 bases and at J to 6 bases, leaving 5 bases not matched to a gene. The chain's CDR3 is CASSIQGANGYTF. CDR3 sequence (DNA): TGTGCCAGCAGCATACAGGGGGCAAATGGCTACACCTTC.

The rearrangement links TRBV10-3 to TRBJ1-2, with a possible D match to TRBD1 (6 bases). The CDR3 runs to 13 residues. V was pared by 5 bases and J by 4 bases, with 11 bases between. Germline lookup yields CDR1 ENHRY and CDR2 SYGVKD. The CDR3 loop reads CAISPTGIYGYTF. CDR3 DNA: TGTGCCATCAGTCCTACAGGGATCTATGGCTACACCTTC.

The CDR3 sequence is CSVDYMGEQYF. In DNA form, the CDR3 reads TGCAGCGTCGATTACATGGGAGAGCAGTACTTC. The chain is built from TRBV29-1 and TRBJ2-7; D is undetermined. This CDR3 comprises 11 residues. V was trimmed by 6 bases and J by 7 bases, leaving 13 bases between them. In germline, CDR1 is SQVTM, CDR2 ANQGSEA.

The chain links TRBV28 to TRBJ1-2, with unresolved D. This CDR3 contains 13 residues. V was pared by 6 bases and J by 1 base, with 9 bases between. Per germline, CDR1 MDHEN and CDR2 SYDVKM. CDR3: CASRDNSNYGYTF. The DNA for the CDR3 is TGTGCCAGCAGGGATAACAGTAACTATGGCTACACCTTC.

J is TRBJ2-5 and V is TRBV15; D uncertain. The CDR3 contains 12 residues. In germline, CDR1 is LNHNV, CDR2 YYDKDF (reference sequence). Trimming left V 3 bases short and J 5 bases short, with 7 bases between. The CDR3 DNA is TGTGCCACCAGCAGTCGTTGGGAGACCCAGTACTTC. Translating it yields CATSSRWETQYF.

The chain combines TRBV5-1 with TRBJ2-7; TRBD1 matches 7 bases. CDR1 is SGHRS, CDR2 YFSETQ, per germline. The CDR3 totals 15 residues. V shed 5 bases, J shed 6 bases, and the junction held 14 bases outside the gene matches. CDR3 sequence: CASSPTGAAPREQYF. The DNA for the CDR3 is TGCGCCAGCAGTCCTACAGGGGCTGCCCCTCGCGAGCAGTACTTC. The complete variable domain, with remaining parts taken from reference TRBV5-1 and TRBJ2-7, reads KAGVTQTPRYLIKTRGQQVTLSCSPISGHRSVSWYQQTPGQGLQFLFEYFSETQRNKGNFPGRFSGRQFSNSRSEMNVSTLELGDSALYLCASSPTGAAPREQYFGPGTRLTVT.

The count of this clone is one. The chain is built from TRBV7-2 and TRBJ1-5, with D maybe TRBD1 (5 bases). Trimming cost V 5 bases and J 4 bases, with 9 bases left between them. CDR1 and CDR2 from the germline V gene are SGHTA and FQGNSA. The CDR3 consists of 13 residues. CDR3 residues: CASSPWGNQPQHF. The CDR3 coding sequence is TGTGCCAGCAGCCCCTGGGGGAATCAGCCCCAGCATTTT.

The chain has TRBV6-4 and TRBJ2-7; D call uncertain. CDR1 and CDR2 (germline): MRHNA, SNTAGT. The V and J ends lost 6 bases and 3 bases respectively, with 3 bases between them. There are 10 residues in the CDR3. CDR3 region: CASRSYEQYF. The CDR3, as DNA: TGTGCCAGCAGAAGCTACGAGCAGTACTTC.

The genes are TRBV9 and TRBJ1-6, with D possibly TRBD1 on 6 matching bases. The CDR3 has 13 amino acids. CDR1 is SGDLS, CDR2 YYNGEE, per germline. V was trimmed by 3 bases and J by 9 bases, leaving 10 bases between them. CDR3 residues: CASSGLGASPLHF. CDR3 nucleotides: TGTGCCAGCAGCGGGCTGGGGGCTTCACCCCTCCACTTT.

The chain joins TRBV27 to TRBJ1-5, with a tentative D call TRBD1 (6 bases). This CDR3 is built from 16 residues. V was shortened by 2 bases and J by 2 bases, with 13 bases between the two germline ends. The germline gives CDR1 MNHEY, CDR2 SMNVEV (reference sequence). DNA of the CDR3: TGTGCCAGCAGTTTAACGGTACAGGGTCGCAATCAGCCCCAGCATTTT. Translating gives CASSLTVQGRNQPQHF.

The chain carries TRBV5-3 and TRBJ2-2; D remains unclear. TRBV5-3 is sorted into the ORF group, with uncertain function. This CDR3 spans 12 amino acids. The V gene lost 0 bases and the J gene lost 8 bases, with 5 bases spanning the gap. The CDR3 coding sequence is TGTGCCAGAAGCTTGGTCTCTGGGGAGCTGTTTTTT. Its protein product is CARSLVSGELFF.